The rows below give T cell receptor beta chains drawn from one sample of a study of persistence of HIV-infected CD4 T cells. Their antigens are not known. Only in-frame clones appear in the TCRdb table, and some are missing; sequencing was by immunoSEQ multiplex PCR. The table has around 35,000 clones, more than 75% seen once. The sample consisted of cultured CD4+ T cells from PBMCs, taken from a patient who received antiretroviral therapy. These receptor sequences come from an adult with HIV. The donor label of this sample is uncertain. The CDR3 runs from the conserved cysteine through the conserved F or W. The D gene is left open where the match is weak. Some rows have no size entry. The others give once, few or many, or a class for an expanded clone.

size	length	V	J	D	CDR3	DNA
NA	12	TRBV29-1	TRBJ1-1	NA	CSVGWTYTEAFF	TGCAGCGTTGGCTGGACATACACTGAAGCTTTCTTT
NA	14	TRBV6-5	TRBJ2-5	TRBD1	CASSYGRGLGTQYF	TGTGCCAGCAGTTACGGCAGGGGGCTTGGGACCCAGTACTTC
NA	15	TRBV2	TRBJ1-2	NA	CASSPLPGPNYGYTF	TGTGCCAGCAGTCCCCTCCCGGGACCGAACTATGGCTACACCTTC
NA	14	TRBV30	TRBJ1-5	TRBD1	CAWSQGASNQPQHF	TGTGCCTGGAGTCAGGGGGCGAGCAATCAGCCCCAGCATTTT
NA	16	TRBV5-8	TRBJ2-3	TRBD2	CASSLGTSGDADTQYF	TGTGCCAGCAGCTTGGGGACTAGCGGGGACGCAGATACGCAGTATTTT
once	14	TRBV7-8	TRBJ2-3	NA	CASSLGLFTDTQYF	TGTGCCAGCAGCCTGGGACTCTTCACAGATACGCAGTATTTT
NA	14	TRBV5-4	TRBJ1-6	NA	CASSPGRANSPLHF	TGTGCCAGCAGCCCGGGACGGGCAAATTCACCCCTCCACTTT
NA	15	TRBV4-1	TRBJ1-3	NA	CASSQPRGSGNTIYF	TGCGCCAGCAGCCAACCCAGGGGATCGGGAAACACCATATATTTT
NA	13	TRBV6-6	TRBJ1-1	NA	CASTIKGTTEAFF	TGTGCCAGCACCATTAAAGGTACCACTGAAGCTTTCTTT
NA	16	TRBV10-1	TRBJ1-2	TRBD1	CASSGGQGARGYGYTF	TGCGCCAGCAGTGGTGGACAGGGGGCGCGAGGCTATGGCTACACCTTC
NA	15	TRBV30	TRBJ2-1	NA	CAWTRGISSYNEQFF	TGTGCCTGGACTAGGGGAATTAGCTCCTACAATGAGCAGTTCTTC
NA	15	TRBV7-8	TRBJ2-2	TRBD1	CASSRGQGATGELFF	TGTGCCAGCAGCCGTGGACAGGGGGCCACCGGGGAGCTGTTTTTT
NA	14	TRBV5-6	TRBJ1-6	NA	CASSEGAYNSPLHF	TGTGCCAGCAGCGAGGGCGCCTATAATTCACCCCTCCACTTT
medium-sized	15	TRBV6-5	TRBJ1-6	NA	CASSRGSSYNSPLHF	TGTGCCAGCAGTAGGGGGAGCTCCTATAATTCACCCCTCCACTTT
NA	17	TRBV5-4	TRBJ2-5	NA	CASSPDLNRITGETQYF	TGTGCCAGCAGCCCGGACTTAAACCGCATTACAGGGGAGACCCAGTACTTC
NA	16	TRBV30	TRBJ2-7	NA	CAWSVPGYSRGYEQYF	TGTGCCTGGAGTGTACCGGGGTACTCGCGTGGCTACGAGCAGTACTTC
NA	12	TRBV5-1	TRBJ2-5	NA	CASSLTGETQYF	TGCGCCAGCAGCTTGACTGGAGAGACCCAGTACTTC
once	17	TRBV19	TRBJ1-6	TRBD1	CASSTTGQSHYNSPLHF	TGTGCCAGTAGTACAACGGGACAGAGCCACTATAATTCACCCCTCCACTTT
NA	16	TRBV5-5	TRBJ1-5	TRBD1	CASSATGGGSSQPQHF	TGTGCCAGCAGCGCCACAGGGGGGGGGAGTAGCCAGCCCCAGCATTTT
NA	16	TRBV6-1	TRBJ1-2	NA	CASSEWGQGPSGGYTF	TGTGCCAGCAGTGAATGGGGGCAAGGACCGTCGGGTGGCTACACCTTC
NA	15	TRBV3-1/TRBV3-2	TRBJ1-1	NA	CASSPRGGANTEAFF	TGTGCCAGCAGCCCCCGCGGAGGGGCGAACACTGAAGCTTTCTTT
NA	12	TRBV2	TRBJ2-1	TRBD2	CASSRAGNEQFF	TGTGCCAGCAGTAGAGCGGGGAATGAGCAGTTCTTC
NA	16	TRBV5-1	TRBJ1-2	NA	CASSFIMAGSNYGYTF	TGCGCCAGCAGCTTTATCATGGCGGGAAGTAACTATGGCTACACCTTC
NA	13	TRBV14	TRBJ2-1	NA	CASSQARYNEQFF	TGTGCCAGCAGCCAAGCTAGATACAATGAGCAGTTCTTC
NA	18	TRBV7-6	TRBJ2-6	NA	CASSSMRGPLTGANVLTF	TGTGCCAGCAGCTCTATGAGGGGACCCTTAACTGGGGCCAACGTCCTGACTTTC
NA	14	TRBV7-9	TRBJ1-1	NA	CASSLGSGRTEAFF	TGTGCCAGCAGCTTAGGGTCAGGGCGAACTGAAGCTTTCTTT